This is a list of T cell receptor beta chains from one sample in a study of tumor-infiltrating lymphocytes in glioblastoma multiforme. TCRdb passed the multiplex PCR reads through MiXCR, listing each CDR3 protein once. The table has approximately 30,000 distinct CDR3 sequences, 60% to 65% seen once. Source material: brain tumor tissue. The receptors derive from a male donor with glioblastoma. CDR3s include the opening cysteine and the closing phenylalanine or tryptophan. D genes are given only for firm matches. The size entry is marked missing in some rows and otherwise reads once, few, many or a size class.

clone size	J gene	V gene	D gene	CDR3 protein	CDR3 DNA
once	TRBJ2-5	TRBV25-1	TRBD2	CASWTSEETQYF	TGTGCCAGCTGGACTAGCGAGGAGACCCAGTACTTC
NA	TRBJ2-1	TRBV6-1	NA	CASISGYHLAKNIQFF	TGTGCCAGCATTTCAGGTTACCACCTAGCCAAAAACATTCAGTTCTTC
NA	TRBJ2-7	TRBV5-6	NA	CASGWAPFSEQYF	TGTGCCAGCGGCTGGGCCCCGTTCAGCGAGCAGTACTTC
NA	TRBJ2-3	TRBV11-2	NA	CASSYGTTDTQYF	TGTGCCAGCAGCTATGGTACCACAGATACGCAGTATTTT
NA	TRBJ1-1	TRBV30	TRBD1	CAWSHGWTGLEAFF	TGTGCCTGGAGTCACGGGTGGACAGGACTAGAAGCTTTCTTT
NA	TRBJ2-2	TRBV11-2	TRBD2	CASTTSFGQGLAVNTGELFF	TGTGCCAGCACCACCTCATTCGGCCAAGGGCTAGCGGTGAACACCGGGGAGCTTTTTTTT
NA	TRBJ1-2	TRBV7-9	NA	CASSLANNLDGYTF	TGTGCCAGCAGCTTAGCAAACAATTTGGATGGCTACACCTTC
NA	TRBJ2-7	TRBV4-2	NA	CASSQVAGGSYERYF	NA
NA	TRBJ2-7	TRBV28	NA	CASSSRPYEQYF	TGTGCCAGCAGTTCCCGACCCTACGAGCAGTACTTC
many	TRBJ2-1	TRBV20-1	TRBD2	CSARLFRTSGPEGEQFF	TGCAGTGCTCGACTATTTAGGACTAGCGGGCCCGAAGGGGAGCAGTTCTTC
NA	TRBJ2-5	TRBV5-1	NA	CASSVVGRQVVTQYF	TGCGCCAGCAGCGTGGTGGGACGACAGGTCGTGACCCAGTACTTC
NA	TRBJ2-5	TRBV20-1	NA	CSARDLGLMEETQYF	TGCAGTGCTAGAGATCTTGGACTAATGGAAGAGACCCAGTACTTC
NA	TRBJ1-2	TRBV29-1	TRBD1	CSVWEQGAGYTF	TGCAGCGTTTGGGAGCAGGGGGCAGGCTACACCTTC
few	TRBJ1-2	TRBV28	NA	CASTKGGFARDGYTF	TGTGCCAGCACCAAAGGGGGGTTTGCAAGGGATGGCTACACCTTC
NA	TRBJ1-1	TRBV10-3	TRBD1	CAISERHGTGGTNTEAFF	TGTGCCATCAGTGAAAGACACGGGACAGGGGGGACAAACACTGAAGCTTTCTTT
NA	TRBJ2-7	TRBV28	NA	CASGDRRLAYEQYF	TGTGCCAGCGGTGATAGGAGGTTAGCGTACGAGCAGTACTTC
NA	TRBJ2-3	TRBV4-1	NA	CASSQVLTRSVTDTQYF	TGCGCCAGCAGCCAAGTTCTTACCCGCTCTGTCACTGATACGCAGTATTTT
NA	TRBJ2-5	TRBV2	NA	CASSELRGIGQETQYF	TGTGCCAGCAGTGAATTACGGGGGATAGGCCAAGAGACCCAGTACTTC
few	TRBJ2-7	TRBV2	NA	CASSAAQIADEQYF	TGTGCCAGCAGCGCCGCACAGATTGCCGACGAGCAGTACTTC
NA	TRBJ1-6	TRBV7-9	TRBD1	CASSSGTGWSSPLHF	TGTGCCAGCAGTTCCGGGACAGGGTGGAGTTCACCCCTCCACTTT
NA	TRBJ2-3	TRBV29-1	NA	CGGLAGLSTDTQYF	TGCGGCGGACTCGCAGGTTTAAGCACAGATACGCAATATTTT
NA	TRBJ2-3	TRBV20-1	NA	CSARSPGWGDSQYF	TGCAGTGCTAGAAGTCCAGGGTGGGGAGATTCGCAGTATTTT
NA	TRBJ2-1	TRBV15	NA	CATSRDPGVSNEQFF	TGTGCCACCAGCAGAGACCCAGGGGTCTCCAATGAGCAGTTCTTC
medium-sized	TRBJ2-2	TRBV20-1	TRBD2	CSVLADGGELFF	TGCAGTGTACTAGCGGACGGCGGGGAGCTGTTTTTT
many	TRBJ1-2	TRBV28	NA	CASSSGGLYGYTF	TGTGCCAGCAGTTCCGGGGGTCTCTATGGCTACACCTTC
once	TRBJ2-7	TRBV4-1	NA	CAGSQVASDYEQYF	TGCGCCGGCAGCCAAGTTGCTAGCGACTACGAGCAGTACTTC
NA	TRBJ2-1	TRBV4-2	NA	CASSQGERPRGDERFF	TGTGCCAGCAGCCAAGGAGAGCGCCCCAGGGGGGATGAGCGGTTCTTC
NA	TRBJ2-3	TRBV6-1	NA	CASRAGTDSKDTQYF	TGTGCCAGCAGAGCCGGGACGGACAGCAAAGATACACAGTATTTT
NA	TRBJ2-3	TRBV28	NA	CAGSPHVGGGDTQYF	TGTGCCGGCAGTCCCCACGTGGGAGGCGGAGATACGCAGTATTTT
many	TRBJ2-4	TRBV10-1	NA	CASSEYSGKNIQYF	TGCGCCAGCAGTGAGTATAGCGGCAAAAACATTCAGTACTTC
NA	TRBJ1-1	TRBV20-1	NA	CSARYIGSWDTEAFF	TGCAGTGCTCGATATATTGGCAGTTGGGACACTGAAGCTTTCTTT
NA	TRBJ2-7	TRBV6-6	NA	CAVWRGQFSYEQYF	TGTGCCGTCTGGCGGGGTCAGTTCTCCTACGAGCAGTACTTC
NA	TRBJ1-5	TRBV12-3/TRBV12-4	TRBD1	CASRWGQANQPQHF	TGTGCCAGCAGATGGGGACAGGCCAATCAGCCCCAGCATTTT
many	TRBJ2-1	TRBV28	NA	CASNSPGGGNEQFF	TGTGCCAGCAACTCCCCAGGGGGAGGCAATGAGCAGTTCTTC
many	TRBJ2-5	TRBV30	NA	CAWTPEGQETQYF	TGTGCCTGGACCCCAGAAGGCCAAGAGACCCAGTACTTC
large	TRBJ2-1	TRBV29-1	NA	CSVGGRQGGNEQFF	TGCAGCGTTGGGGGGCGGCAGGGGGGCAATGAGCAGTTCTTC
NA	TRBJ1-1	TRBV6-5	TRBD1	CASSYQQGRTEAFF	TGTGCCAGCAGTTACCAACAGGGGCGCACTGAAGCTTTCTTT